A selection of T cell receptor beta chains follows, all from one sample in a study of blood T cell repertoires in COVID-19. Generated by immunoSEQ multiplex PCR, the TCRdb table keeps only in-frame clones and is missing some. This sample has 250,000 or so clones, with about 85% found just once. The sequenced sample consisted of PBMCs or T cells enriched from blood (not recorded which). The receptors here all came from a woman aged 45-60 years who had been exposed to COVID-19. Both conserved end residues are part of each CDR3. Each record gives: D gene, clone size, V gene, J gene, CDR3 protein, CDR3 DNA. A D gene is named only where the DNA matches it firmly. Only some rows state a clone size, as once, few, many or a class for expanded clones.

D gene: TRBD1; clone size: .; V gene: TRBV7-9; J gene: TRBJ1-1; CDR3 protein: CASSWRAGTGGHMNTEAFF; CDR3 DNA: TGTGCCAGCAGCTGGCGGGCTGGGACAGGCGGACACATGAACACTGAAGCTTTCTTT
D gene: TRBD2; clone size: many; V gene: TRBV7-9; J gene: TRBJ2-3; CDR3 protein: CASSPPGLAGSDTQYF; CDR3 DNA: TGTGCCAGCAGCCCACCGGGACTAGCGGGGTCAGATACGCAGTATTTT
D gene: .; clone size: .; V gene: TRBV7-6; J gene: TRBJ2-1; CDR3 protein: CASSLSTGRNEQFF; CDR3 DNA: TGTGCCAGCAGCTTATCGACAGGGAGGAATGAGCAGTTCTTC
D gene: .; clone size: few; V gene: TRBV3-1/TRBV3-2; J gene: TRBJ2-2; CDR3 protein: CASSPQVWGELFF; CDR3 DNA: TGTGCCAGCAGCCCCCAGGTGTGGGGGGAGCTGTTTTTT
D gene: TRBD1; clone size: few; V gene: TRBV10-3; J gene: TRBJ1-2; CDR3 protein: CAISQGAATNYGYTF; CDR3 DNA: TGTGCCATCAGTCAGGGGGCCGCCACCAACTATGGCTACACCTTC
D gene: .; clone size: .; V gene: TRBV27; J gene: TRBJ1-1; CDR3 protein: CASRGNGFTEAFF; CDR3 DNA: TGTGCCAGCCGGGGGAATGGTTTCACTGAAGCTTTCTTT
D gene: .; clone size: .; V gene: TRBV4-2; J gene: TRBJ1-2; CDR3 protein: CASSQEPSYRVARGYTF; CDR3 DNA: TGTGCCAGCAGCCAAGAGCCTTCCTACAGGGTGGCGCGGGGCTACACCTTC
D gene: TRBD1; clone size: .; V gene: TRBV29-1; J gene: TRBJ2-1; CDR3 protein: CSVVTGVDEQFF; CDR3 DNA: TGCAGCGTTGTGACAGGGGTAGATGAGCAGTTCTTC
D gene: .; clone size: .; V gene: TRBV5-1; J gene: TRBJ2-3; CDR3 protein: CASSVTGREDTQYF; CDR3 DNA: TGCGCCAGCAGCGTAACAGGGAGGGAGGATACGCAGTATTTT
D gene: .; clone size: .; V gene: TRBV25-1; J gene: TRBJ2-3; CDR3 protein: CASSNKGADTQYF; CDR3 DNA: TGTGCCAGCAGTAACAAGGGAGCGGATACGCAGTATTTT
D gene: TRBD2; clone size: .; V gene: TRBV5-4; J gene: TRBJ2-4; CDR3 protein: CASSFTGGPNIQYF; CDR3 DNA: TGTGCCAGCAGCTTCACGGGGGGGCCGAACATTCAGTACTTC
D gene: .; clone size: .; V gene: TRBV12-3/TRBV12-4; J gene: TRBJ2-1; CDR3 protein: CASSFRGNEQFF; CDR3 DNA: TGTGCCAGCAGTTTTCGCGGCAATGAGCAGTTCTTC
D gene: .; clone size: .; V gene: TRBV18; J gene: TRBJ1-5; CDR3 protein: CASSLGLEQPQHF; CDR3 DNA: TGTGCCAGCTCACTGGGGCTCGAACAGCCCCAGCATTTT
D gene: .; clone size: .; V gene: TRBV4-3; J gene: TRBJ2-6; CDR3 protein: CASSHQMLSGGSGANVLTF; CDR3 DNA: TGCGCCAGCAGCCACCAGATGTTAAGCGGTGGTAGTGGGGCCAACGTCCTGACTTTC
D gene: .; clone size: many; V gene: TRBV6-4; J gene: TRBJ2-4; CDR3 protein: CASRPHTGCGNIQYF; CDR3 DNA: TGTGCCAGCAGGCCCCATACAGGGTGCGGAAACATTCAGTACTTC
D gene: TRBD2; clone size: few; V gene: TRBV5-1; J gene: TRBJ2-2; CDR3 protein: CASNLLAGGLAGELFF; CDR3 DNA: TGCGCCAGCAACCTTCTAGCGGGGGGGCTTGCCGGGGAGCTGTTTTTT
D gene: TRBD1; clone size: .; V gene: TRBV27; J gene: TRBJ2-7; CDR3 protein: CASRRTGLGYEQYF; CDR3 DNA: TGTGCCAGCAGACGGACAGGATTAGGCTACGAGCAGTACTTC
D gene: .; clone size: .; V gene: TRBV5-1; J gene: TRBJ2-7; CDR3 protein: CASSLTSANEQYF; CDR3 DNA: TGCGCCAGCAGCTTGACTAGTGCAAACGAGCAGTACTTC
D gene: .; clone size: .; V gene: TRBV12-3/TRBV12-4; J gene: TRBJ1-1; CDR3 protein: CASRGRQSEAFF; CDR3 DNA: TGTGCCAGCAGGGGAAGACAGAGTGAAGCTTTCTTT
D gene: .; clone size: many; V gene: TRBV10-1; J gene: TRBJ1-4; CDR3 protein: CASSEDSFNEKLFF; CDR3 DNA: TGCGCCAGCAGTGAAGACAGCTTCAATGAAAAACTGTTTTTT
D gene: TRBD2; clone size: .; V gene: TRBV15; J gene: TRBJ2-2; CDR3 protein: CATSRTSGGVRELFF; CDR3 DNA: TGTGCCACCAGCAGGACGAGCGGGGGGGTGCGGGAGCTGTTTTTT
D gene: TRBD2; clone size: .; V gene: TRBV5-5; J gene: TRBJ2-2; CDR3 protein: CASSLGLAGVTGELFF; CDR3 DNA: TGTGCCAGCAGCTTGGGGCTAGCGGGGGTTACCGGGGAGCTGTTTTTT
D gene: TRBD1; clone size: .; V gene: TRBV10-2; J gene: TRBJ1-2; CDR3 protein: CASSEQGDGYTF; CDR3 DNA: TGCGCCAGCAGTGAGCAGGGGGATGGCTACACCTTC
D gene: TRBD1; clone size: .; V gene: TRBV2; J gene: TRBJ1-1; CDR3 protein: CASRADRDTEAFF; CDR3 DNA: TGTGCCAGCAGAGCCGACAGGGACACTGAAGCTTTCTTT
D gene: TRBD1; clone size: once; V gene: TRBV6-5; J gene: TRBJ1-1; CDR3 protein: CASSYATGTGYFEAFF; CDR3 DNA: TGTGCCAGCAGTTACGCAACCGGGACAGGGTATTTCGAAGCTTTCTTT
D gene: .; clone size: .; V gene: TRBV6-5; J gene: TRBJ1-3; CDR3 protein: CASRPQGNGNTIYF; CDR3 DNA: TGTGCCAGCAGGCCACAGGGTAATGGAAACACCATATATTTT
D gene: TRBD2; clone size: .; V gene: TRBV5-1; J gene: TRBJ2-5; CDR3 protein: CASSLDAGGIEETQYF; CDR3 DNA: TGCGCCAGCAGCTTGGACGCGGGAGGGATAGAAGAGACCCAGTACTTC
D gene: .; clone size: once; V gene: TRBV5-1; J gene: TRBJ2-2; CDR3 protein: CASSFGAIQAGELFF; CDR3 DNA: TGCGCCAGCAGCTTTGGTGCGATCCAAGCCGGGGAGCTGTTTTTT
D gene: .; clone size: .; V gene: TRBV7-8; J gene: TRBJ2-3; CDR3 protein: CASSQSQTDTQYF; CDR3 DNA: TGTGCCAGCAGCCAATCACAGACAGATACGCAGTATTTT
D gene: .; clone size: few; V gene: TRBV4-3; J gene: TRBJ1-3; CDR3 protein: CASSQAARGAASGNTIYF; CDR3 DNA: TGCGCCAGCAGCCAAGCCGCCCGGGGGGCTGCCTCTGGAAACACCATATATTTT
D gene: .; clone size: .; V gene: TRBV4-3; J gene: TRBJ2-1; CDR3 protein: CASSQDIKRESYNEQFF; CDR3 DNA: TGCGCCAGCAGCCAAGATATAAAGCGAGAATCCTACAATGAGCAGTTCTTC
D gene: .; clone size: .; V gene: TRBV7-9; J gene: TRBJ2-3; CDR3 protein: CASGGKDTQYF; CDR3 DNA: TGTGCCAGCGGGGGCAAAGATACGCAGTATTTT
D gene: .; clone size: .; V gene: TRBV6-6; J gene: TRBJ1-2; CDR3 protein: CASSPSKSPSFLNYGYTF; CDR3 DNA: TGTGCCAGCAGTCCGAGCAAAAGCCCTTCGTTTCTTAACTATGGCTACACCTTC
D gene: .; clone size: once; V gene: TRBV19; J gene: TRBJ1-1; CDR3 protein: CASSDLVGVVAFF; CDR3 DNA: TGTGCCAGTAGTGACCTAGTAGGGGTGGTAGCTTTCTTT
D gene: .; clone size: few; V gene: TRBV28; J gene: TRBJ1-2; CDR3 protein: CASRWGGGSYGYTF; CDR3 DNA: TGTGCCAGCAGGTGGGGAGGGGGTAGCTATGGCTACACCTTC
D gene: TRBD2; clone size: .; V gene: TRBV30; J gene: TRBJ2-3; CDR3 protein: CAYQRGAMSTDTQYF; CDR3 DNA: TGTGCCTATCAGCGGGGGGCTATGAGCACAGATACGCAGTATTTT
D gene: .; clone size: .; V gene: TRBV9; J gene: TRBJ2-1; CDR3 protein: CASSAGVGYNEQFF; CDR3 DNA: TGTGCCAGCAGCGCAGGGGTCGGCTACAATGAGCAGTTCTTC
D gene: .; clone size: once; V gene: TRBV19; J gene: TRBJ1-6; CDR3 protein: CASMISQGGDSPLHF; CDR3 DNA: TGTGCCAGTATGATATCGCAAGGGGGTGATTCACCCCTCCACTTT
D gene: .; clone size: .; V gene: TRBV21-1; J gene: TRBJ2-7; CDR3 protein: CASSRVEVRPNSGGYF; CDR3 DNA: TGTGCCAGCAGCCGAGTGGAGGTCAGGCCAAACTCTGGCGGGTACTTC
D gene: .; clone size: .; V gene: TRBV21-1; J gene: TRBJ1-6; CDR3 protein: CASSIGGVSSPLHF; CDR3 DNA: TGTGCCAGCAGCATAGGAGGGGTGAGTTCACCCCTCCACTTT